Below are 26 T cell receptor beta chains sequenced from a single sample in a study of control samples from healthy donors and cancer patients. Sequenced by immunoSEQ multiplex PCR; TCRdb stores in-frame clones only, minus some. The data show about 120,000 clones, about nine tenths seen once. Sequenced input: blood. The receptors originated from a man between 40 and 49 years old in good health.

The J gene is TRBJ2-1, the V gene TRBV3-1 (or the pseudogene TRBV3-2); TRBD2 aligns across 9 bases. The length of the CDR3 is 16 residues. The junction had 7 bases not matched to a gene; V was cut back by 5 bases and J by 2 bases. Looked up from germline, CDR1 is LGHDT and CDR2 is YNNKEL (reference sequence). As DNA, the CDR3 is TGTGCCAGCAGCGTCCGACTAGCGGAACCCTACAATGAGCAGTTCTTC. It codes for CASSVRLAEPYNEQFF.

The genes are TRBV29-1 and TRBJ1-4; no firm D call. The CDR3 spans 17 residues. V gave up 0 bases and J gave up 4 bases, with 18 bases separating them. Germline lookup yields CDR1 SQVTM and CDR2 ANQGSEA. CDR3 nucleotides: TGCAGCGTTGAAGACCCCTTTTACCCCGATGATAATGAAAAACTGTTTTTT. This sequence encodes CSVEDPFYPDDNEKLFF.

The V gene is TRBV4-3, the J gene TRBJ2-5, with D maybe TRBD2 (6 bases). Germline CDR1 and CDR2: LGHNA and YSLEER. The length of the CDR3 is 17 residues. The ends were cut back, 1 base at V and 2 bases at J, with 17 bases in the middle. The CDR3: CASSQGVTRGPQETQYF. In DNA form, the CDR3 reads TGCGCCAGCAGCCAAGGGGTGACTAGGGGCCCACAAGAGACCCAGTACTTC.

The V call is TRBV19, the J call TRBJ2-2, with 11 bases that match TRBD2. J gave up 0 bases and V 10 bases, and 7 bases lay outside the gene matches. Germline V CDR1 and CDR2: LNHDA, SQIVND (reference sequence). This CDR3 has 16 amino acids. The CDR3 sequence is CAIKGSGGANTGELFF. In DNA, the CDR3 is TGTGCCATAAAGGGTAGCGGGGGGGCGAACACCGGGGAGCTGTTTTTT.

By share of the sample, this clone is medium-sized. The chain carries TRBV5-4 and TRBJ2-7; D uncertain. This CDR3 has 14 amino acids. Germline CDR1 and CDR2: SGHNT and YYREEE (reference sequence). V lost 4 bases and J 2 bases, leaving 13 bases between the germline ends. CDR3 residues: CASSPRVGTYEQYF. CDR3 coding DNA: TGTGCCAGCAGCCCCCGCGTAGGGACCTACGAGCAGTACTTC.

The chain joins TRBV6-2 or TRBV6-3 to TRBJ2-1, with a tentative D call TRBD1 (5 bases). Trimming took 3 bases from V and 0 from J, leaving 6 bases between them. This CDR3 contains 14 residues. Germline V gene lookup returns CDR1 MNHEY and CDR2 SVGEGT. CDR3: CASSYDSSYNEQFF. The CDR3 nucleotides read TGTGCCAGCAGTTATGACAGCTCCTACAATGAGCAGTTCTTC.

This clone was seen just once. The V call is TRBV11-1, the J call TRBJ2-5, with 7 bases that match TRBD2. CDR1 and CDR2 from the germline V gene are SGHAT and FQDESV (reference sequence). The CDR3 is 15 residues long. V lost 1 base and J lost 2; bases outside the gene matches: 4. The CDR3: CASSLERDLQETQYF. Written as DNA, the CDR3 is TGTGCCAGCAGCTTAGAGCGGGACCTTCAAGAGACCCAGTACTTC.

The rearrangement joins TRBV7-9 to TRBJ1-2; no definite D call. V lost 4 bases, J lost 1 base, and 13 bases lay in between. This CDR3 contains 15 residues. Germline lookup yields CDR1 SEHNR and CDR2 FQNEAQ (reference sequence). The CDR3 loop reads CASSSHLQINYGYTF. CDR3 coding DNA: TGTGCCAGCAGCTCCCACCTACAGATTAACTATGGCTACACCTTC.

This chain joins TRBV19 and TRBJ1-2; TRBD1 might be the D (5 bases). Germline lookup yields CDR1 LNHDA and CDR2 SQIVND (reference sequence). Trimming removed 5 bases from V and 0 bases from J, with 7 bases in between. The CDR3 has 13 residues. The CDR3, as DNA: TGTGCCAGTAGTCAGACAGCTAACTATGGCTACACCTTC. Protein: CASSQTANYGYTF.

V usage is TRBV30 and J usage is TRBJ1-4; 7 bases align to TRBD1. Per germline, CDR1 GTSNPN and CDR2 SVGIG (reference sequence). V was pared by 0 bases and J by 3 bases, with 4 bases of the junction left unmatched. The CDR3 totals 15 residues. CDR3 sequence: CAWSVQGGANEKLFF. In DNA form, the CDR3 reads TGTGCCTGGAGTGTGCAGGGGGGAGCTAATGAAAAACTGTTTTTT. Together with reference TRBV30 and TRBJ1-4, the CDR3 gives the full variable domain: SQTIHQWPATLVQPVGSPLSLECTVEGTSNPNLYWYRQAAGRGLQLLFYSVGIGQISSEVPQNLSASRPQDRQFILSSKKLLLSDSGFYLCAWSVQGGANEKLFFGSGTQLSVL.

The chain combines TRBV6-5 with TRBJ1-1; 8 positions match TRBD1. V was pared by 5 bases and J by 4 bases, with 6 bases of the junction left unmatched. CDR3 length: 14 residues. Germline V gene lookup returns CDR1 MNHEY and CDR2 SVGAGI. CDR3 region: CASSRTGKFTEAFF. CDR3 coding DNA: TGTGCCAGCAGTCGGACAGGGAAATTCACTGAAGCTTTCTTT.

As for this clone: Distinct nucleotide sequences in the sample also encode this CDR3. The rearrangement links TRBV3-1 (or the pseudogene TRBV3-2) to TRBJ2-3, with D uncertain. Germline CDR1 and CDR2: LGHDT and YNNKEL (reference sequence). The CDR3 spans 12 residues. V was cut by 3 bases and J by 3 bases, with 4 bases left in between. The CDR3 reads CASSQDTDTQYF. As DNA, the CDR3 is TGTGCCAGCAGCCAGGATACAGATACGCAGTATTTT.

J is TRBJ2-7 and V is TRBV19; D not resolved. This CDR3 comprises 14 residues. The V and J ends lost 2 bases and 3 bases respectively, with 11 bases between them. Per germline, CDR1 LNHDA and CDR2 SQIVND (reference sequence). DNA for the CDR3: TGTGCCAGTAGTATAAACAATTACGTCTACGAGCAGTACTTC. Translating gives CASSINNYVYEQYF.

The chain combines TRBV19 with TRBJ1-2; D might be TRBD1 (6 bases). CDR3 length equals 13 residues. With 7 bases removed from V and 3 bases from J, the gap between germline ends came to 12 bases. Germline V gene lookup returns CDR1 LNHDA and CDR2 SQIVND (reference sequence). The CDR3 DNA sequence: TGTGCCAGTAAAGGACAGTATTACTATGGCTACACCTTC. As protein: CASKGQYYYGYTF.

This chain connects TRBV6-6 to TRBJ2-5; 9 bases match TRBD1. Germline CDR1 reads MNHNY; CDR2 reads SVGAGI (reference sequence). The ends lost 6 bases at V and 3 bases at J; junction bases unmatched: 5. The CDR3 has 14 amino acids. CDR3 sequence reads: CASSRDRAEETQYF. The CDR3 DNA reads TGTGCCAGCAGCCGGGACAGGGCTGAAGAGACCCAGTACTTC.

This chain joins TRBV7-9 and TRBJ2-7, with 11 positions matching TRBD1. J was trimmed by 2 bases and V by 5 bases; bases with no gene match: 5. Germline CDR1 reads SEHNR; CDR2 reads FQNEAQ (reference sequence). The CDR3 has 15 residues. This CDR3 reads CASSLGTGGAYEQYF. The CDR3 DNA sequence: TGTGCCAGCAGCCTCGGGACAGGGGGAGCCTACGAGCAGTACTTC.

V is TRBV5-8 and J is TRBJ2-3; TRBD2 agrees at 15 bases. Germline V gene sequence: CDR1 SGHTS, CDR2 YDEGEE. The CDR3 sequence is 17 residues long. V dropped 4 bases and J dropped 5; count of bases not matched to a gene: 8. Here the CDR3 reads CASSRGTSGGTGDTQYF. CDR3 DNA sequence: TGTGCCAGCAGCCGCGGGACTAGCGGGGGGACGGGAGATACGCAGTATTTT.

This chain links TRBV29-1 with TRBJ1-5, with a possible D match to TRBD1 (5 bases). V lost 7 bases and J lost 1, with 8 bases in between. Germline loops: CDR1 SQVTM, CDR2 ANQGSEA. CDR3 length: 12 amino acids. Written as DNA, the CDR3 is TGCAGCGCGGGGGGGAGCAATCAGCCCCAGCATTTT. Encoded protein: CSAGGSNQPQHF. Full variable domain (missing parts from reference TRBV29-1 and TRBJ1-5): SAVISQKPSRDICQRGTSLTIQCQVDSQVTMMFWYRQQPGQSLTLIATANQGSEATYESGFVIDKFPISRPNLTFSTLTVSNMSPEDSSIYLCSAGGSNQPQHFGDGTRLSIL.

This chain uses TRBV29-1 with TRBJ1-5; weak D call: TRBD1 (5 bases). Trimming cost V 4 bases and J 2 bases, with 9 bases left between them. The CDR3 contains 13 residues. Germline V CDR1 and CDR2: SQVTM, ANQGSEA. The chain's CDR3 is CSVGGGGNQPQHF. For the CDR3, the DNA is TGCAGCGTTGGGGGGGGAGGCAATCAGCCCCAGCATTTT.

The V gene is TRBV7-9, the J gene TRBJ2-5; a possible D gene is TRBD2 (7 bases). Germline CDR1 SEHNR, CDR2 FQNEAQ (reference sequence). Trimming shortened V by 4 bases and J by 2 bases, and 11 bases separated the two germline ends. The CDR3 has 14 residues. The CDR3: CASSWRGPQETQYF. The CDR3 nucleotides are TGTGCCAGCAGCTGGCGGGGGCCACAAGAGACCCAGTACTTC.

The rearrangement joins TRBV11-3 to TRBJ2-7; D call uncertain. CDR1 SGHNT and CDR2 YENEEA come from the germline V gene. The CDR3 consists of 14 residues. Trimming removed 3 bases from V and 4 bases from J, with 13 bases in between. The CDR3 loop is CASSLERPPYEQYF. The CDR3 nucleotides read TGTGCCAGCAGCTTGGAAAGACCCCCATACGAGCAGTACTTC.

The chain carries TRBV28 and TRBJ1-2; 8 bases line up with TRBD1. CDR3 size: 15 residues. Germline loops: CDR1 MDHEN, CDR2 SYDVKM. After removal of 6 bases from V and 7 bases from J, the junction contained 13 bases not matched to a gene. The CDR3 DNA reads TGTGCCAGCAGATTACGGGACAGGCCTTCGGGTGGCTACACCTTC. Translating it yields CASRLRDRPSGGYTF.

The rearrangement links TRBV20-1 to TRBJ1-2; D call uncertain. This CDR3 contains 11 residues. The V gene lost 6 bases and the J gene lost 7 bases, with 12 bases spanning the gap. Germline CDR1 DFQATT, CDR2 SNEGSKA (reference sequence). CDR3 residues: CSATTPAGYTF. Here the CDR3 DNA reads TGCAGTGCCACGACACCTGCTGGCTACACCTTC.

J is TRBJ1-2 and V is TRBV18, with TRBD1 matching over 12 bases. CDR3 length: 18 amino acids. With 3 bases clipped from V and 3 bases from J, the junction kept 11 bases outside the gene matches. From germline, CDR1 is KGHSH and CDR2 LQKENI. In nucleotides, the CDR3 is TGTGCCAGCTCACCCCTCGGGACAGGGGGCTCTGTGGACTATGGCTACACCTTC. Translation gives CASSPLGTGGSVDYGYTF.

The rearrangement links TRBV5-1 to TRBJ1-2; TRBD1 aligns across 11 bases. CDR3 length: 15 residues. The germline gives CDR1 SGHRS, CDR2 YFSETQ. The V segment lost 0 bases and the J segment 4 bases; nucleotides outside the gene matches: 2. The CDR3 is CASSLADRGPYGYTF. The CDR3 DNA follows: TGCGCCAGCAGCTTGGCGGACAGGGGGCCCTATGGCTACACCTTC. Full variable domain (remainder filled in from reference TRBV5-1 and TRBJ1-2): KAGVTQTPRYLIKTRGQQVTLSCSPISGHRSVSWYQQTPGQGLQFLFEYFSETQRNKGNFPGRFSGRQFSNSRSEMNVSTLELGDSALYLCASSLADRGPYGYTFGSGTRLTVV.

This chain connects TRBV24-1 to TRBJ1-2; D gene uncertain. CDR3 length equals 14 residues. Trimming took off 0 bases at V and 2 bases at J, with 6 bases between the two ends. Germline values: CDR1 KGHDR, CDR2 SFDVKD. CDR3 sequence: CATSDLNSNYGYTF. CDR3 DNA sequence: TGTGCCACCAGTGATTTGAACAGCAACTATGGCTACACCTTC.